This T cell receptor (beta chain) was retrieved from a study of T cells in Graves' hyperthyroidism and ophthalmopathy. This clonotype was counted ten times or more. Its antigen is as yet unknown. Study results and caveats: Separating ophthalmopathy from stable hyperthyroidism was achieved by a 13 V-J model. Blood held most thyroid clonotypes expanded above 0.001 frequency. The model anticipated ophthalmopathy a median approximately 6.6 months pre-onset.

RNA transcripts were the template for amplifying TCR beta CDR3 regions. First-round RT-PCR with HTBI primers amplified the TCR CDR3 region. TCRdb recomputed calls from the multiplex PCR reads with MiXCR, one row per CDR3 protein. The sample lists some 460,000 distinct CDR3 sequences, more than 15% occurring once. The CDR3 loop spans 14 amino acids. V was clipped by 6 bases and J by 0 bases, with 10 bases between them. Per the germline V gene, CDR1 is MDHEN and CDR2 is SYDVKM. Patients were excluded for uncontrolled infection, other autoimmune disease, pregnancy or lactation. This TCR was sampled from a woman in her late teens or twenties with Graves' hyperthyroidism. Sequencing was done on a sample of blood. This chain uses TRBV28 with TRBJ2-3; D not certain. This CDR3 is CASSKVASTDTQYF. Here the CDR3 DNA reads TGTGCCAGCAGCAAGGTGGCTAGCACAGATACGCAGTATTTT.